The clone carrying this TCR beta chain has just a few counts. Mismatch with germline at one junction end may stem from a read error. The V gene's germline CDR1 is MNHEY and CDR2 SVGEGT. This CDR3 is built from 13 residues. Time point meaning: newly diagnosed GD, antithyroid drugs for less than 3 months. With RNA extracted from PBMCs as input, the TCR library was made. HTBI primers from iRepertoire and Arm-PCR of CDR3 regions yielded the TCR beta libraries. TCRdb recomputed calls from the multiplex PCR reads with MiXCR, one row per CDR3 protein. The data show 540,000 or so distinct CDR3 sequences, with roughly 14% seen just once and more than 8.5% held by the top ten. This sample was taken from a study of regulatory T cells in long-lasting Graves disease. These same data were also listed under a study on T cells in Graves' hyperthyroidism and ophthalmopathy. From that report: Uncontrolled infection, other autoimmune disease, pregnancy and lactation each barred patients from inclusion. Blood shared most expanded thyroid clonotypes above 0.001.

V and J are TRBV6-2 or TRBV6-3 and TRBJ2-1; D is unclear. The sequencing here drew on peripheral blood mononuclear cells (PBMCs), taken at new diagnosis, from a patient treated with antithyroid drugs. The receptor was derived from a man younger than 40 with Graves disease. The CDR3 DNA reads TGTGCCAGCAGTTACAAGTTCTACGATGAGCAGTTCTTC. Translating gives CASSYKFYDEQFF.